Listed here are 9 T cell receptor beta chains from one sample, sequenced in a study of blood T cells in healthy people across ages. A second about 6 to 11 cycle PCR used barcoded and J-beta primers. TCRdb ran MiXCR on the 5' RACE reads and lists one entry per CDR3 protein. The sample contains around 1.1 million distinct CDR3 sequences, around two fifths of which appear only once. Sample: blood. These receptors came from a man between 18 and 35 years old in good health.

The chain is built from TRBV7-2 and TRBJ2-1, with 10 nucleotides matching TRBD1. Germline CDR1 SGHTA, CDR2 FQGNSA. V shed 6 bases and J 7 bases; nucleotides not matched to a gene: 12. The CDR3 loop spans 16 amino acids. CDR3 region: CASRYGQGQGWNEQFF. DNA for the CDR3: TGTGCCAGCAGATACGGACAGGGACAGGGGTGGAATGAGCAGTTCTTC.

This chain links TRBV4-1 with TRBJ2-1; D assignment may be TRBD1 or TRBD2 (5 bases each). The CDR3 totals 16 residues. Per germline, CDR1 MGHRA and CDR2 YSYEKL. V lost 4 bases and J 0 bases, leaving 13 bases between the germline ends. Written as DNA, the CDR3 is TGCGCCAGCAGCCCACGAGGGGTAATCTCCTACAATGAGCAGTTCTTC. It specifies CASSPRGVISYNEQFF.

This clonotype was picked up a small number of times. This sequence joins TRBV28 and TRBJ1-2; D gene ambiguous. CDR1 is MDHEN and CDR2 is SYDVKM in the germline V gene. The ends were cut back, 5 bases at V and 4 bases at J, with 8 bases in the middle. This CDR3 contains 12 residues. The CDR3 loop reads CASSLRPYGYTF. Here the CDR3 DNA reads TGTGCCAGCAGTCTCCGCCCCTATGGCTACACCTTC.

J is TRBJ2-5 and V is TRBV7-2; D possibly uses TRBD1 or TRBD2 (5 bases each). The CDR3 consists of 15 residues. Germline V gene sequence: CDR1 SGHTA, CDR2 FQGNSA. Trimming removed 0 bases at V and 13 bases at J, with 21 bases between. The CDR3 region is CASSLARADRGVGYF. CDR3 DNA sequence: TGTGCCAGCAGCTTAGCGAGGGCAGATAGGGGTGTAGGGTACTTC.

CDR3 loop: CASSQARTGEKLFF. CDR3 coding DNA: TGTGCCAGCAGCCAAGCTAGGACAGGGGAAAAACTGTTTTTT. This chain joins TRBV3-1 and TRBJ1-4; 8 bases map to TRBD1. Looked up from germline, CDR1 is LGHDT and CDR2 is YNNKEL (reference sequence). The CDR3 runs to 14 residues. V was pared by 1 base and J by 8 bases, with 3 bases of the junction left unmatched.

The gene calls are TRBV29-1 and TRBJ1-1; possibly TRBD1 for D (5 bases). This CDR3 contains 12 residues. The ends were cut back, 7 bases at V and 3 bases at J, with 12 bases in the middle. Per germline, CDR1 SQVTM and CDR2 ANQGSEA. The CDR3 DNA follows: TGCAGCGCTGACAGATTAGACACTGAAGCTTTCTTT. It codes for CSADRLDTEAFF.

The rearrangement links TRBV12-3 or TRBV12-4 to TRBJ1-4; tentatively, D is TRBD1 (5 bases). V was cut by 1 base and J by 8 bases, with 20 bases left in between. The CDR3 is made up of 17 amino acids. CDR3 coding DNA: TGTGCCAGCAGTTTAGAAGGGACGGCCTCTATGCTGGAAAAACTGTTTTTT. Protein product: CASSLEGTASMLEKLFF.

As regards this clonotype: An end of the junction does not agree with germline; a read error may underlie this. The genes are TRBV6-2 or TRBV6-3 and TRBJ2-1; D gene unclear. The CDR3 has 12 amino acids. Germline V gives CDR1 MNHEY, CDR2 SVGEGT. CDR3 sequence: CTSTDRTFEQFF. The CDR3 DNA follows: TGTACCAGCACCGACCGAACCTTTGAGCAGTTCTTC.

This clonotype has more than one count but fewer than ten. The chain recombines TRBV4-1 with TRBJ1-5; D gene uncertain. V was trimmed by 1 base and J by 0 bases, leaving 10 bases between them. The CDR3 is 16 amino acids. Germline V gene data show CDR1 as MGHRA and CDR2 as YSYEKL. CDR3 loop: CASSQVSGVSNQPQHF. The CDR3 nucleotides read TGCGCCAGCAGCCAAGTGTCAGGAGTTAGCAATCAGCCCCAGCATTTT.